This record looks at one TCR beta chain sequence and its context. Many counts were recorded for this clonotype. Its target antigen remains unknown. Per-base qualities were not stored, and no clone one base away is much larger. Receptors were amplified or captured by RT-PCR. Sequencer: Illumina HiSeq 2500. The public sequencing data were trimmed at Q25 with fastp and processed into clonotypes with MiXCR by TCRdb, which kept only in-frame beta chains. Every CDR3 protein is listed once, alongside the most common genes and DNA of its rows. This sample is represented by roughly 700,000 distinct CDR3 sequences; approximately 15% of them were singletons. Jointly, the top ten make up 11% of the sample. This sample stems from a study of response to subunit inactivated influenza vaccine listed by TCRdb under 2018. Background on the whole study: The study used deep quantitative T cell receptor repertoire profiling to track responses to a trivalent subunit inactivated influenza vaccine.

Results the study describes overall, beyond this receptor: The authors suggested that each seasonal influenza vaccination may recruit only a limited number of new T cells.

The CDR3, from cysteine to phenylalanine, totals 14 residues. The only DNA kept is the CDR3, 42 bases in frame from the first base. Trimming accounts for 6 bases at V and 4 bases at J, while the number of junction bases matched to no gene is 5. This sample comprised PBMCs from blood, obtained 11 to 12 days after vaccination. The rearrangement joined TRBV12-3 or TRBV12-4 to TRBJ2-3, with TRBD1 identical over 9 junction bases. The receptor's source is a man aged 45 to 65 who received an inactivated influenza vaccine. Donor details come from another sample of the same person, matched by shared clones. Here is the DNA: TGTGCCAGCAGGCTGGACAGGGGTGCAGATACGCAGTATTTT. This yields the protein CASRLDRGADTQYF.